This entry lists 9 T cell receptor beta chains sequenced from one sample in a study of T cell changes during pregnancy in multiple sclerosis. The table came from immunoSEQ multiplex PCR; TCRdb's copy has only in-frame clones and leaves some out. The sample has about 68,000 clones; around nine tenths are singletons. This sample comprised peripheral blood, obtained in the third trimester of pregnancy. All receptors derive from a female donor with multiple sclerosis, enrolled in a pregnancy study.

The sample holds a few counts of this clone. The rearrangement uses TRBV11-2 and TRBJ1-6, with D tentatively TRBD1 (5 bases). Germline CDR1 is SGHAT and CDR2 is FQNNGV. The CDR3 consists of 13 residues. Trimming shortened V by 5 bases and J by 10 bases, and 12 bases separated the two germline ends. CDR3 in amino acids: CASSLPRASPLHF. The DNA of the CDR3 is TGTGCCAGCAGCCTCCCCAGGGCCTCACCCCTCCACTTT.

This clone appeared a few times. The chain joins TRBV30 to TRBJ2-7; 14 nucleotides agree with TRBD2. With V trimmed by 2 bases and J by 10 bases, 10 bases remained unmatched. The CDR3 has 15 residues. Germline CDR1 GTSNPN, CDR2 SVGIG (reference sequence). CDR3 DNA: TGTGCCTGGAGTACTACCGGGACTAGCGGGAGTTCTCAGTACTTC. This encodes CAWSTTGTSGSSQYF.

This chain links TRBV30 with TRBJ2-7; 10 positions agree with TRBD2. Germline trimming cut 3 bases from V and 3 bases from J; bases unmatched to any gene: 8. Germline assignment: CDR1 GTSNPN and CDR2 SVGIG (reference sequence). This CDR3 contains 15 residues. CDR3 protein: CAWRSSGGTGYEQYF. In DNA form, the CDR3 reads TGTGCCTGGAGGTCTAGCGGGGGAACGGGCTACGAGCAGTACTTC.

The chain is built from TRBV5-1 and TRBJ2-7, with TRBD2 matching over 7 bases. After removal of 4 bases from V and 6 bases from J, the junction contained 13 bases not matched to a gene. Germline V gene lookup returns CDR1 SGHRS and CDR2 YFSETQ. The CDR3 runs to 15 residues. CDR3 sequence (DNA): TGCGCCAGCAGCACTGGCGGGGGAGCCCTTCCCGAGCAGTACTTC. This codes for CASSTGGGALPEQYF.

CDR3 DNA sequence: TGTGCCAGCAGCTTGGTAGGAGAGTACGAGCAGTACTTC. Protein sequence: CASSLVGEYEQYF. V usage is TRBV5-5 and J usage is TRBJ2-7; no clear D gene. The germline V gene has CDR1 SGHKS and CDR2 YYEKEE (reference sequence). V was pared by 0 bases and J by 4 bases, with 8 bases between. CDR3 length: 13 residues. Supplemented by reference TRBV5-5 and TRBJ2-7, the full variable domain reads DAGVTQSPTHLIKTRGQQVTLRCSPISGHKSVSWYQQVLGQGPQFIFQYYEKEERGRGNFPDRFSARQFPNYSSELNVNALLLGDSALYLCASSLVGEYEQYFGPGTRLTVT.

The chain links TRBV9 to TRBJ1-1; 10 bases agree with TRBD1. Germline lookup yields CDR1 SGDLS and CDR2 YYNGEE. Trimming took 0 bases from V and 4 from J; bases not matched to a gene: 0. CDR3 length: 14 amino acids. The chain's CDR3 is CASSVGTGGTEAFF. CDR3 DNA sequence: TGTGCCAGCAGCGTAGGGACAGGGGGCACTGAAGCTTTCTTT.

The rearrangement uses TRBV5-1 and TRBJ1-1; D ambiguous. V shed 0 bases and J shed 2 bases, with 11 bases lying between them. This CDR3 is 15 amino acids long. The germline V gene has CDR1 SGHRS and CDR2 YFSETQ. The CDR3 bases are TGCGCCAGCAGCTTGGCTGGCAGGTTAAACACTGAAGCTTTCTTT. Amino acid sequence: CASSLAGRLNTEAFF.

The chain links TRBV19 to TRBJ2-7; the match to TRBD2 covers 13 bases. J was trimmed by 7 bases and V by 5 bases; bases with no gene match: 8. The CDR3 has 15 amino acids. Germline CDR1 and CDR2: LNHDA and SQIVND (reference sequence). CDR3 DNA: TGTGCCAGTAGTTTGACCGGGACTAGCGGGGTGGAGCAGTACTTC. Translation: CASSLTGTSGVEQYF.

This chain uses TRBV7-8 with TRBJ1-3; D gene ambiguous. The germline V gene encodes CDR1 SGHVS and CDR2 FQNEAQ. V was pared by 2 bases and J by 1 base, with 12 bases between. CDR3 size: 16 residues. As DNA, the CDR3 is TGTGCCAGCAGCTTACCATCAGGTCTTTCTGGAAACACCATATATTTT. Its translation is CASSLPSGLSGNTIYF.